This TCR beta chain appears in the sequencing data of a study of blood T cells in healthy people across ages. PCR was performed a second time for about 7 to 11 cycles using a sample-barcoded 5' primer and a J-beta primer mix. One entry per CDR3 protein results from TCRdb running MiXCR on the 5' RACE reads. The table has about 840,000 distinct CDR3 sequences, just under 30% seen once. Unmatched junction bases numbered 9, after V lost 5 bases and J lost 1 base. The CDR3 is 16 residues long. The germline V gene has CDR1 MDHEN and CDR2 SYDVKM. The data were also submitted as part of a second study, on T cells of mothers and their children.

Sequenced sample: blood. The chain recombines TRBV28 with TRBJ2-7, with TRBD1 identical over 9 bases. The clonotype comes from a woman between 40 and 55 years old in good health. CDR3 sequence reads: CASSPGQGSGSYEQYF. CDR3 DNA sequence: TGTGCCAGCAGTCCCGGACAGGGGAGCGGTTCCTACGAGCAGTACTTC.